This T cell receptor (beta chain) is from a study of cytomegalovirus exposure and HLA in healthy donors. Details on this clone: Its matching antigen is unknown.

Each donor was nominally healthy when sampled (though unrecorded immune exposures were likely). Study-level findings and limits: An Asian-associated ancestry cluster reportedly showed fewer N-insertions than the roughly 670-donor mean in a later analysis. Cytomegalovirus status was reportedly diagnosed by the classifier with high specificity and sensitivity.

Looked up from germline, CDR1 is MGHRA and CDR2 is YSYEKL. The CDR3 length is 15 residues. Trimming took 5 bases from V and 1 from J; bases not matched to a gene: 7. The PCR was carried out with 60 Vbeta primers and 13 Jbeta primers. Libraries were prepared by immunoSEQ multiplex PCR; TCRdb keeps only in-frame clonotypes and omits some of them. The repertoire holds a few hundred thousand clones, roughly 70% seen once, with under 2% in the top ten. The sequenced sample was PBMCs. The chain uses TRBV4-1 and TRBJ1-1; 7 bases agree with TRBD1. This receptor was identified in a woman aged 25 to 45 in good health and CMV-seronegative. The CDR3 DNA follows: TGCGCCAGCAGCGGCCGGGACAGCGGGAACACTGAAGCTTTCTTT. The encoded protein is CASSGRDSGNTEAFF.